The text below deals with one TCR beta chain. These data belong to a study of low-dose radiotherapy and immunotherapy resistance in tumors. Germline V gene sequence: CDR1 SGHNT, CDR2 YYREEE (reference sequence). CDR3 size: 13 residues. Trimming left V 3 bases short and J 4 bases short, with 7 bases between. Both TCRalpha and TCRbeta chains were reverse transcribed with V-gene-specific primers. PCR amplification of the TCRs was performed with Phusion for approximately 20 PCR cycles, and it relied on a constant-region primer together with a V-primer adapter. One entry per CDR3 protein, called by TCRdb with MiXCR from the reads. The sample consists of about 82,000 distinct CDR3 sequences, about 19% of them appearing once. Time point reported: before trial treatment. Treatment of the donors consisted of nivolumab and ipilimumab (plus aspirin, low-dose cyclophosphamide and low-dose radiotherapy).

The chain combines TRBV5-4 with TRBJ2-2; D not certain. This sample comprised PBMCs, obtained before treatment. The receptor was derived from a male donor with prostate cancer. The CDR3 DNA is TGTGCCAGCAGCTCCCGTGGCACCGGGGAGCTGTTTTTT. It yields the protein CASSSRGTGELFF.